Listed below are T cell receptor beta chains from one sample, sequenced in a study of blood T cell repertoires in COVID-19. Repertoires were generated with immunoSEQ multiplex PCR, while TCRdb's copy carries only in-frame clones and drops some. The table records over 200,000 clones, 85% to 90% of them present only once. The specimen sequenced was peripheral blood. Receptors were obtained from a man aged 45-60 years with COVID-19, enrolled during active disease. The CDR3 runs from the conserved cysteine through the conserved F or W. D genes are given only for firm matches. Clone size, where shown, is once, few, many, or a class for clones that have expanded.

D	V	J	size	CDR3	DNA
NA	TRBV6-5	TRBJ2-3	NA	CASSYSRTDGTDTQYF	TGTGCCAGCAGTTATTCTCGGACAGACGGCACAGATACGCAGTATTTT
NA	TRBV2	TRBJ2-7	NA	CASSEFRGDYEQYF	TGTGCCAGCAGTGAGTTCAGAGGCGACTACGAGCAGTACTTC
NA	TRBV25-1	TRBJ2-7	NA	CASSQGLEQYF	TGTGCCAGCAGTCAAGGACTCGAGCAGTACTTC
TRBD2	TRBV6-5	TRBJ2-7	NA	CASSYVGLAGYEQYF	TGTGCCAGCAGTTACGTTGGGCTAGCGGGTTACGAGCAGTACTTC
TRBD1	TRBV5-4	TRBJ2-7	NA	CASSRDRGHEQYF	TGTGCCAGCAGCCGGGACAGGGGCCACGAGCAGTACTTC
NA	TRBV30	TRBJ1-3	NA	CAWKQTGGNTIYF	TGTGCCTGGAAACAAACAGGGGGAAACACCATATATTTT
TRBD1	TRBV27	TRBJ2-2	NA	CATRQGAMVGELFF	TGTGCCACCCGACAGGGGGCGATGGTCGGGGAGCTGTTTTTT
TRBD1	TRBV7-3	TRBJ1-2	few	CASSLTQGDYGYTF	TGTGCCAGCAGCTTAACTCAGGGGGACTATGGCTACACCTTC
NA	TRBV7-9	TRBJ2-3	NA	CASSTGTDTQYF	TGTGCCAGCAGCACAGGCACAGATACGCAGTATTTT
NA	TRBV9	TRBJ1-3	NA	CASSVGLGTPGNTIYF	TGTGCCAGCAGCGTAGGGCTCGGGACTCCTGGAAACACCATATATTTT
TRBD1	TRBV5-5	TRBJ1-6	NA	CASSLWDRVYNSPLHF	TGTGCCAGCAGCTTGTGGGACAGGGTGTATAATTCACCCCTCCACTTT
NA	TRBV18	TRBJ1-5	NA	CASSPPGRVGNQPQHF	TGTGCCAGCTCACCACCGGGCAGGGTGGGCAATCAGCCCCAGCATTTT
TRBD2	TRBV4-1	TRBJ2-7	NA	CASSQDRIGGGSSYEQYF	TGCGCCAGCAGCCAAGATCGTATCGGCGGCGGGAGCTCCTACGAGCAGTACTTC
TRBD2	TRBV7-6	TRBJ2-2	NA	CASSLGTSGANTGELFF	TGTGCCAGCAGCTTAGGGACTAGCGGCGCGAACACCGGGGAGCTGTTTTTT
TRBD1	TRBV12-5	TRBJ1-1	NA	CASGLGNNRGQNEAFF	TGTGCTAGTGGTTTGGGGAATAACAGGGGGCAGAATGAAGCTTTCTTT
NA	TRBV5-8	TRBJ1-2	once	CASSFGTYGYTF	TGTGCCAGCAGCTTTGGCACCTATGGCTACACCTTC
TRBD1	TRBV7-8	TRBJ2-3	NA	CASSLSAWGQNTDTQYF	TGTGCCAGCAGCTTGTCGGCCTGGGGACAGAACACAGATACGCAGTATTTT
TRBD1	TRBV6-5	TRBJ2-7	NA	CASRSGTANSYEQYF	TGTGCCAGCAGGTCCGGGACAGCGAATTCCTACGAGCAGTACTTC
TRBD1	TRBV2	TRBJ2-2	NA	CASKVGTEHPGQLFF	TGTGCCAGCAAAGTCGGGACAGAACACCCCGGTCAGCTGTTTTTT
NA	TRBV20-1	TRBJ1-1	NA	CSARTLTEAFF	TGCAGTGCAAGAACATTGACTGAAGCTTTCTTT
NA	TRBV7-9	TRBJ2-5	NA	CASSLALGGWETQYF	TGTGCCAGCAGCTTAGCGCTCGGAGGGTGGGAGACCCAGTACTTC
NA	TRBV3-1/TRBV3-2	TRBJ2-2	NA	CASSQEGLYTGELFF	TGTGCCAGCAGCCAAGAGGGGCTGTACACCGGGGAGCTGTTTTTT
TRBD1	TRBV4-1	TRBJ1-5	NA	CASSQSGQGAGQPQHF	TGCGCCAGCAGCCAGTCAGGACAGGGGGCCGGTCAGCCCCAGCATTTT
TRBD1	TRBV27	TRBJ2-7	NA	CASSFRESRDRVHEQYF	TGTGCCAGCAGTTTTCGGGAAAGCCGGGACAGGGTCCACGAGCAGTACTTC
NA	TRBV5-1	TRBJ2-3	NA	CASSWQQRGADTQYF	TGCGCCAGCAGCTGGCAGCAACGCGGCGCAGATACGCAGTATTTT
TRBD1	TRBV28	TRBJ1-5	NA	CASSEGAGEPNQPQHF	TGTGCCAGCAGTGAGGGGGCCGGGGAACCCAATCAGCCCCAGCATTTT
NA	TRBV7-8	TRBJ2-5	once	CASSLTHKETQYF	TGTGCCAGCAGCTTAACACACAAAGAGACCCAGTACTTC
TRBD1	TRBV18	TRBJ2-7	NA	CASSPGQDSYEQYF	TGTGCCAGCTCACCGGGACAGGATTCCTACGAGCAGTACTTC
TRBD2	TRBV3-1/TRBV3-2	TRBJ2-1	NA	CASSPRRGGAKEQFF	TGTGCCAGCAGCCCTCGACGCGGGGGGGCTAAGGAGCAGTTCTTC
NA	TRBV3-1/TRBV3-2	TRBJ1-2	once	CASSQDEGSVGYTF	TGTGCCAGCAGCCAAGATGAGGGTTCAGTTGGCTACACCTTC
TRBD1	TRBV28	TRBJ2-7	NA	CASSRTGWYEQYF	TGTGCCAGCAGTAGGACAGGGTGGTACGAGCAGTACTTC
NA	TRBV6-5	TRBJ2-7	once	CASSSTGLSSYEQYF	TGTGCCAGCAGTTCTACAGGGCTTAGCTCCTACGAGCAGTACTTC
TRBD2	TRBV29-1	TRBJ2-5	NA	CSVETPPSGGGETQYF	TGCAGCGTGGAAACCCCTCCTAGCGGGGGGGGAGAGACCCAGTACTTC
NA	TRBV7-9	TRBJ1-2	NA	CASSLEEAPGGYTF	TGTGCCAGCAGCTTAGAGGAGGCCCCGGGTGGCTACACCTTC
NA	TRBV7-3	TRBJ1-6	few	CASSLGDTHSPLHF	TGTGCCAGCAGCTTAGGGGACACCCATTCACCCCTCCACTTT
NA	TRBV15	TRBJ2-7	NA	CATSRDQGRARKYF	TGTGCCACCAGCAGAGATCAAGGCAGGGCGAGGAAGTACTTC
NA	TRBV6-5	TRBJ1-2	NA	CASSYSRTASYGYTF	TGTGCCAGCAGTTACTCGCGGACAGCGAGCTATGGCTACACCTTC
TRBD1	TRBV6-6	TRBJ1-6	NA	CASSPYSGTGALNNSPLHF	TGTGCCAGCAGTCCCTACTCCGGGACAGGGGCTTTGAATAATTCACCCCTCCACTTT
NA	TRBV19	TRBJ1-1	NA	CASSPMVDTEAFF	TGTGCCAGTAGTCCGATGGTAGACACTGAAGCTTTCTTT
NA	TRBV5-4	TRBJ1-3	NA	CASSSDGAPGSDGNTIYF	TGTGCCAGCAGCTCGGATGGGGCTCCCGGGTCTGATGGAAACACCATATATTTT
TRBD2	TRBV2	TRBJ2-7	NA	CASSEVGLAGVGGNYEQYF	TGTGCCAGCAGTGAAGTAGGTCTAGCGGGAGTCGGGGGGAACTACGAGCAGTACTTC